This T cell receptor (beta chain) was recovered during a study of blood T cell repertoires in COVID-19. Germline V CDR1 and CDR2: KGHDR, SFDVKD. V was clipped by 3 bases and J by 4 bases, with 16 bases between them. This CDR3 is 16 amino acids long. Original processing methods: Estimated nucleated cell counts came from reference gene primer amplification. Using immunoSEQ multiplex PCR, the repertoire was profiled, and TCRdb retains in-frame clones only, with some absent. Clonal size and the V and J genes are those of that table, whereas D and trimming came from the DNA. Among under 95,000 clones listed, around 86% were seen once.

Sample: peripheral blood. The clonotype originates from an older woman with acute or convalescent COVID-19. V is TRBV24-1 and J is TRBJ2-3; maybe TRBD2 (5 bases). The DNA of the CDR3 is TGTGCCACCAGTGATCTACTAGATCTTGAGGCAGATACGCAGTATTTT. Translated: CATSDLLDLEADTQYF.